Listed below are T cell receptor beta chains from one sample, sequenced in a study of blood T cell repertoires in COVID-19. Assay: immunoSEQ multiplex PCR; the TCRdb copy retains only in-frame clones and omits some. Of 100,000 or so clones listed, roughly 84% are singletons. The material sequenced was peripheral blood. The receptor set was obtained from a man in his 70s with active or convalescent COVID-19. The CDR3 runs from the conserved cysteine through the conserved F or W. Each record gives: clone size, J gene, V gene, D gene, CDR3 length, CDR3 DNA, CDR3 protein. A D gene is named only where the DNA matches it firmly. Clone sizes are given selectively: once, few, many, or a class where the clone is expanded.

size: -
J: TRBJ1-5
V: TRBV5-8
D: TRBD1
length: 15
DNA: TGTGCCAGCAGGGTTGACAGGGTTTCGAGTCAGCCCCAGCATTTT
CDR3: CASRVDRVSSQPQHF

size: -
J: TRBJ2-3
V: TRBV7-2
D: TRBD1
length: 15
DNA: TGTGCCAGCAGCCCGCCGGGACAGATCACAGATACGCAGTATTTT
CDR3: CASSPPGQITDTQYF

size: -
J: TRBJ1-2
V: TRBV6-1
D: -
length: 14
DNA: TGTGCCAGCAGTGATTTTGGGCAGGCAGATGGCTACACCTTC
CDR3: CASSDFGQADGYTF

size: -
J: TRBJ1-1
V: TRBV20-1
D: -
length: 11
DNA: TGCAGTGCGGCTGAGAACACTGAAGCTTTCTTT
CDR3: CSAAENTEAFF

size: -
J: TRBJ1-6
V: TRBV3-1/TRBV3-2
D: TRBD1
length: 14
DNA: TGTGCCAGCAGCCATACAGGGGGAAATTCACCCCTCCACTTT
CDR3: CASSHTGGNSPLHF

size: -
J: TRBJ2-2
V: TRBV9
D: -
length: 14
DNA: TGTGCCAGCAGCGTAGGGCATCAGACCGGGGAGCTGTTTTTT
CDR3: CASSVGHQTGELFF

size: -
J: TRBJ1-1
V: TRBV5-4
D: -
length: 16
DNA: TGTGCCAGCAGCAACCGGTTGAGACAGCCGAACACTGAAGCTTTCTTT
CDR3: CASSNRLRQPNTEAFF

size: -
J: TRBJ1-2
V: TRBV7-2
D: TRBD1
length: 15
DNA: TGTGCCAGCAGCTTAGGGACAGGGGTGGACTATGGCTACACCTTC
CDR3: CASSLGTGVDYGYTF

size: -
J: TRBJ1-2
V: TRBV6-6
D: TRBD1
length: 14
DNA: TGTGCCAGCAGCAACAGGGGGCAAGACTATGGCTACACCTTC
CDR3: CASSNRGQDYGYTF

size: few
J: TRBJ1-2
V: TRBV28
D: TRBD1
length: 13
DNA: TGTGCCAGCAGTTCCCCACAGGGGCATGGCTACACCTTC
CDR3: CASSSPQGHGYTF

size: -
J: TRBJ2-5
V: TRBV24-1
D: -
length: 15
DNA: TGTGCCACCAGTGATTTTTGGCAGGGAAGGGAGACCCAGTACTTC
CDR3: CATSDFWQGRETQYF

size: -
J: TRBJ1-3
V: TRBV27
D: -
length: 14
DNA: TGTGCCAGCAGTTTGGGAGGGACTGGAAACACCATATATTTT
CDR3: CASSLGGTGNTIYF

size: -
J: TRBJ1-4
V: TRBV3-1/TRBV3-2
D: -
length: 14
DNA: TGTGCCAGCAGCCACCGACAGCGTAATGAAAAACTGTTTTTT
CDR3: CASSHRQRNEKLFF

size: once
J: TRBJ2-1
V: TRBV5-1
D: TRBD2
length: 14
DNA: TGCGCCAGCAGCTTTAGCGGGGGCGGCAATGAGCAGTTCTTC
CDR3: CASSFSGGGNEQFF

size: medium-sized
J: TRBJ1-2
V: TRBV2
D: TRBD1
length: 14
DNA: TGTGCCAGCAGTGAGCGAGGACAGGGGGTTGGCTACACCTTC
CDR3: CASSERGQGVGYTF

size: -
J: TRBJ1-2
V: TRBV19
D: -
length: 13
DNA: TGTGCCAGTAGCGCGGGGATTAACTATGGCTACACCTTC
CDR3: CASSAGINYGYTF

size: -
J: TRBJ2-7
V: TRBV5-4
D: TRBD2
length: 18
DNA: TGTGCCAGCAGCCCCAGGACTAGCGGGGGCCCAAGCTCCTACGAGCAGTACTTC
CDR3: CASSPRTSGGPSSYEQYF

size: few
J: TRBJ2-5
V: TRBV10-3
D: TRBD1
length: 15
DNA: TGTGCCATCAGCAGAAGGACAGGGGCACAAGAGACCCAGTACTTC
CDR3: CAISRRTGAQETQYF

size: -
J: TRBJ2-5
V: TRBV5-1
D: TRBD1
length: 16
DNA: TGCGCCAGCAATTTGGGGTTTGGACAGGGAGGAGAGACCCAGTACTTC
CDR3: CASNLGFGQGGETQYF

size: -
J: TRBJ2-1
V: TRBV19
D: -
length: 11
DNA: TGTGCCAGTAGTATCAGAGGTGAGCAGTTCTTC
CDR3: CASSIRGEQFF

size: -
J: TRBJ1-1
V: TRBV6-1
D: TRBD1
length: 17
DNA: TGTGCCAGCAGTGCCCCGGGACAGGTTAGGGGAGGCACTGAAGCTTTCTTT
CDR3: CASSAPGQVRGGTEAFF

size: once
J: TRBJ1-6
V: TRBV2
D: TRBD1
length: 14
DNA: TGTGCCAGCAGTTGGACAGGGCTAAACTCACCCCTCCACTTT
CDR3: CASSWTGLNSPLHF

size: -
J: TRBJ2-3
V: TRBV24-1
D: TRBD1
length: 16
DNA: TGTGCCACCAGTGATTCGACAGGGGGTCCCACAGATACGCAGTATTTT
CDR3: CATSDSTGGPTDTQYF

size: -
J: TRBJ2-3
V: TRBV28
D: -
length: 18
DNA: TGTGCCAGCAGTTTCCGTCGGGGACAACCTTCTAGCACAGATACGCAGTATTTT
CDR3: CASSFRRGQPSSTDTQYF

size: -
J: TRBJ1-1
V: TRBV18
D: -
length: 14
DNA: TGTGCCAGCTCACCATGGGGGGTGCGCACTGAAGCTTTCTTT
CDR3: CASSPWGVRTEAFF

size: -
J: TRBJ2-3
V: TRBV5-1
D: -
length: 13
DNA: TGCGCCAGCAGCTTGGACAAGTCAGATACGCAGTATTTT
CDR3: CASSLDKSDTQYF

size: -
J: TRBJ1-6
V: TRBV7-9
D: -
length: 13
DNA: TGTGCCAGTTCCATAGGTCAGGATTCACCCCTCCACTTT
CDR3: CASSIGQDSPLHF

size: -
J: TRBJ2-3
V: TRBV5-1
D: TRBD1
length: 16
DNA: TGCGCCAGCAGCTCGAAGGGACAGGGTGGCACAGATACGCAGTATTTT
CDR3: CASSSKGQGGTDTQYF

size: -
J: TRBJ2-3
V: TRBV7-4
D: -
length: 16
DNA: TGTGCCAGCAGCCCCCAATGGCCGGGAAGCACAGATACGCAGTATTTT
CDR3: CASSPQWPGSTDTQYF

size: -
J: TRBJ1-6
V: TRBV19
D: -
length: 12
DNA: TGTGCCAGTAGTAATTCATATTCACCCCTCCACTTT
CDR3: CASSNSYSPLHF

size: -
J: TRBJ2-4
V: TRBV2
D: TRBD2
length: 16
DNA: TGTGCCAGCAGTGCACTAGCGGGGGGGACCAAAAACATTCAGTACTTC
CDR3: CASSALAGGTKNIQYF

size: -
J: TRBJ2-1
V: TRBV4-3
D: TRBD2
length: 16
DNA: TGCGCCAGCAGCGGTTGGGGACTAGCGGGGTTTAATGAGCAGTTCTTC
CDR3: CASSGWGLAGFNEQFF

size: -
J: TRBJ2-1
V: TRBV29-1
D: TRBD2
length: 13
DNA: TGCAGCGTTCGACTAGCGGGGAACAATGAGCAGTTCTTC
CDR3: CSVRLAGNNEQFF

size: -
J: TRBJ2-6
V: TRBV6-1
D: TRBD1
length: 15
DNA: TGTGCCAGCAGATCACAGGGGGCAGGGGCCAACGTCCTGACTTTC
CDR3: CASRSQGAGANVLTF

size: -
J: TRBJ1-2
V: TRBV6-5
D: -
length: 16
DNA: TGTGCCAGCAGTTACTCACTGGACATTTATAACTATGGCTACACCTTC
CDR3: CASSYSLDIYNYGYTF

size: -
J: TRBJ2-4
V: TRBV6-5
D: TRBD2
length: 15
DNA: TGTGCCAGCAGCCTCGAAAGCGGGGGGGCTGACATTCAGTACTTC
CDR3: CASSLESGGADIQYF

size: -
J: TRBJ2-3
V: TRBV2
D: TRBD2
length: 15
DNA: TGTGCCAGCAGGGGGACTAGCGGAGGCACAGATACGCAGTATTTT
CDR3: CASRGTSGGTDTQYF

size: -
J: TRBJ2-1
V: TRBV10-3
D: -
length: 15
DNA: TGTGCCATCAGTGATGGGGGGGCGACTCTACTTGAGCAGTTCTTC
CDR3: CAISDGGATLLEQFF

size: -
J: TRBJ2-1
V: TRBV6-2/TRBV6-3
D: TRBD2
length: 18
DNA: TGTGCCAGCAGTTCCCGACTAGCGGGGGGCGCCCACTACAATGAGCAGTTCTTC
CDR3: CASSSRLAGGAHYNEQFF

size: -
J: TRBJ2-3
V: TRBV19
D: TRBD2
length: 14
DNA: TGTGCCAGTACCGCGGGGGGGATCACAGATACGCAGTATTTT
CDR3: CASTAGGITDTQYF

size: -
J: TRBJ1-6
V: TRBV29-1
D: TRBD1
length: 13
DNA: TGCAGCGCCCGGGACAGGGCCGATTCACCCCTCCACTTT
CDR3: CSARDRADSPLHF